Listed below are T cell receptor beta chains from one sample, sequenced in a study of Graves' ophthalmopathy and Graves' hyperthyroidism. TCRdb ran MiXCR on the multiplex PCR reads and lists one entry per CDR3 protein. This table has hundreds of thousands of distinct CDR3 sequences, around 50% appearing once. Sequenced material: peripheral blood. The source is an adult man with Graves' ophthalmopathy. CDR3s include the opening cysteine and the closing phenylalanine or tryptophan. The D gene is left open where the match is weak. Some rows mark clone size as missing; the rest say once, few, many or name a class of expanded clone.

>TRBV13|TRBJ2-5|-|TRBD2
CASSLRTSGGGETQYF
TGTGCCAGCAGCTTGAGGACTAGCGGAGGGGGGGAGACCCAGTACTTC
>TRBV7-2|TRBJ2-2|few|-
CASSLLMNTGELFF
TGTGCCAGCAGCTTACTCATGAACACCGGGGAGCTGTTTTTT
>TRBV24-1|TRBJ1-1|once|-
CATSRAGEAFF
TGTGCCACCAGCAGGGCGGGTGAAGCTTTCTTT
>TRBV29-1|TRBJ2-7|-|-
CSLVGSEQYF
TGCAGCTTGGTGGGGTCCGAGCAGTACTTC
>TRBV5-6|TRBJ1-2|few|-
CASSLGPGTYGYTF
TGTGCCAGCAGCTTGGGCCCCGGCACTTATGGCTACACCTTC
>TRBV9|TRBJ2-7|-|-
CASSVEGRVYEQYF
TGTGCCAGCAGCGTAGAGGGCAGGGTCTACGAGCAGTACTTC
>TRBV24-1|TRBJ2-5|few|TRBD1
CATSESGQGKETQYF
TGTGCCACCAGTGAGTCGGGACAGGGCAAAGAGACCCAGTACTTC
>TRBV10-2|TRBJ1-2|-|-
CASSSTGRWNYGYTF
TGTGCCAGCAGTTCAACAGGGCGTTGGAACTATGGCTACACCTTC
>TRBV7-2|TRBJ2-7|-|TRBD1
CASRTGTDYEQYF
TGTGCCAGCAGAACCGGGACAGACTACGAGCAGTACTTC
>TRBV20-1|TRBJ2-3|-|TRBD2
CSARGFGGTIDTQYF
TGCAGTGCTAGAGGGTTCGGCGGGACTATAGATACGCAGTATTTT
>TRBV25-1|TRBJ1-5|few|TRBD1
CASSEQGAFQPQHF
TGTGCCAGCAGTGAACAGGGGGCATTTCAGCCCCAGCATTTT
>TRBV2|TRBJ1-4|-|-
CASRDLGGRAYEKLFF
TGTGCCAGCAGAGACCTGGGCGGGAGGGCTTATGAAAAACTGTTTTTT
>TRBV7-2|TRBJ2-6|-|-
CASSLHTTVSGANVLTF
TGTGCCAGCAGCCTACATACTACGGTTTCTGGGGCCAACGTCCTGACTTTC
>TRBV19|TRBJ2-7|-|-
CASSNGVGYGQYF
TGTGCCAGTAGTAATGGGGTGGGGTACGGGCAGTACTTC
>TRBV7-6|TRBJ2-5|few|TRBD1
CASSSLTGKETQYF
TGTGCCAGCAGCTCCTTGACAGGGAAGGAGACCCAGTACTTC
>TRBV12-3/TRBV12-4|TRBJ2-5|few|-
CASSLQGGQETQYF
TGTGCCAGCAGTTTACAGGGGGGCCAAGAGACCCAGTACTTC
>TRBV5-8|TRBJ2-7|few|-
CASSRGTSPSEQYF
TGTGCCAGCAGCCGAGGGACATCCCCTAGCGAGCAGTACTTC
>TRBV7-3|TRBJ2-1|-|TRBD2
CASSLRGGASGSNNEQFF
TGTGCCAGCAGCTTAAGGGGGGGGGCTAGCGGGAGTAACAATGAGCAGTTCTTC
>TRBV29-1|TRBJ1-1|-|TRBD1
CSVEGGQGNTEAFF
TGCAGCGTTGAGGGGGGACAGGGCAACACTGAAGCTTTCTTT
>TRBV7-9|TRBJ2-7|-|-
CATRGEQYF
TGTGCCACTAGGGGGGAGCAGTACTTC
>TRBV9|TRBJ2-7|-|-
CASSPAYVGEFEQYF
TGTGCCAGCTCGCCCGCCTATGTTGGGGAGTTCGAGCAGTACTTC
>TRBV24-1|TRBJ1-5|few|TRBD1
CATATTGTNQPQHF
TGTGCCACCGCCACGACAGGGACTAATCAGCCCCAGCATTTT
>TRBV7-9|TRBJ2-6|-|-
CASSLWHRSGANVLTF
TGTGCCAGCAGCTTATGGCATCGCTCTGGGGCCAACGTCCTGACTTTC
>TRBV7-9|TRBJ2-7|few|-
CASSPQALTYEQYF
TGTGCCAGCAGCCCCCAGGCCCTGACCTACGAGCAGTACTTC
>TRBV15|TRBJ2-2|-|-
CATSRASTRGTGELFF
TGTGCCACCAGCAGAGCCTCAACTAGAGGCACCGGGGAGCTGTTTTTT
>TRBV2|TRBJ2-5|-|-
CASSPLYQETQYF
TGTGCCAGCTCACCCCTGTACCAAGAGACCCAGTACTTC
>TRBV10-3|TRBJ2-2|-|TRBD1
CASSPRQGSYGNTGELFF
TGTGCCAGCAGTCCTAGACAGGGGTCCTATGGGAACACCGGGGAGCTGTTTTTT
>TRBV7-9|TRBJ2-5|once|-
CASSLGGQTSGTQYF
TGTGCCAGCAGCTTGGGTGGGCAGACGTCGGGGACCCAGTACTTC
>TRBV29-1|TRBJ2-7|many|-
CSVEGSDVSYEQYF
TGCAGCGTTGAAGGCTCGGACGTATCCTACGAGCAGTACTTC
>TRBV6-4|TRBJ1-5|-|TRBD1
CASSRQGTNQPQHF
TGTGCCAGCAGTAGACAGGGGACCAATCAGCCCCAGCATTTT
>TRBV7-9|TRBJ2-7|-|TRBD2
CASSLARLRRGNFYEQYF
TGTGCCAGCAGCTTAGCCCGCCTAAGGCGGGGGAATTTCTACGAGCAGTACTTC
>TRBV7-9|TRBJ1-2|-|-
CAQGGGLYGYTF
TGTGCTCAAGGAGGGGGTTTATATGGCTACACCTTC
>TRBV9|TRBJ2-3|-|-
CASSGGIAGSADTQYF
TGTGCCAGCAGCGGAGGGATCGCGGGGTCAGCAGATACGCAGTATTTT
>TRBV25-1|TRBJ1-2|many|-
CASTGLANYGYTF
TGTGCCAGCACTGGGCTAGCTAACTATGGCTACACCTTC
>TRBV2|TRBJ1-5|few|-
CASSEARRDNQPQHF
TGTGCCAGCAGTGAAGCGCGGAGGGACAATCAGCCCCAGCATTTT
>TRBV5-8|TRBJ2-7|-|TRBD1
CASSQGGRDTKPYEQYF
TGTGCCAGCAGCCAAGGGGGCCGGGACACCAAACCCTACGAGCAGTACTTC
>TRBV7-9|TRBJ2-5|-|-
CASSDYSGQETQYF
TGTGCCAGCAGCGATTATAGCGGACAAGAGACCCAGTACTTC